Following are 21 T cell receptor beta chains from one sample sequenced in a study of OX40 agonist ivuxolimab in advanced cancers. Method: immunoSEQ multiplex PCR; TCRdb's copy keeps in-frame clones and lacks some. The sample shows tens of thousands of clones, roughly nine tenths of them seen only once. This sample comprised CD4+ or CD8+ T cells sorted from blood, obtained in a trial of the OX40 agonist ivuxolimab. The receptors stem from an adult with an advanced solid tumor such as melanoma, head and neck, liver or kidney cancer.

The V gene is TRBV11-1, the J gene TRBJ2-3, with TRBD2 identical over 9 bases. Germline CDR1 reads SGHAT; CDR2 reads FQDESV (reference sequence). V shed 5 bases, J shed 4 bases, and the junction held 10 bases outside the gene matches. CDR3 length: 16 amino acids. CDR3: CASSKKAGGKSDTQYF. The CDR3 DNA sequence: TGTGCCAGCAGCAAAAAAGCGGGGGGCAAGTCAGATACGCAGTATTTT.

The genes are TRBV5-4 and TRBJ1-2; no clear D. The germline V and J ends were trimmed by 0 bases and 5 bases, with 14 bases remaining between them. Germline V gives CDR1 SGHNT, CDR2 YYREEE (reference sequence). This CDR3 region has 15 residues. CDR3 sequence reads: CASSLEVRGSYGYTF. DNA for the CDR3: TGTGCCAGCAGCTTGGAGGTTCGGGGATCGTATGGCTACACCTTC.

With regard to this clone: The sample has other DNA sequences that encode this CDR3 too. The chain links TRBV5-1 to TRBJ2-3; possibly TRBD2 for D (6 bases). V gave up 1 base and J gave up 3 bases, with 12 bases separating them. The CDR3 runs to 15 residues. Germline CDR1 reads SGHRS; CDR2 reads YFSETQ. The DNA of the CDR3 is TGCGCCAGCAGCTTGCTCGGGGGACGGACAGATACGCAGTATTTT. This sequence encodes CASSLLGGRTDTQYF.

This sequence joins TRBV2 and TRBJ1-2; possible D gene TRBD1, 5 bases. V lost 10 bases and J 8 bases, leaving 17 bases between the germline ends. The germline V gene has CDR1 SNHLY and CDR2 FYNNEI. This CDR3 contains 12 residues. For the CDR3, the DNA is TGTGCCACCCTAGGAGGGGATAAAGGCTACACCTTC. Protein: CATLGGDKGYTF.

The rearrangement joins TRBV5-1 to TRBJ2-3, with TRBD2 matching over 10 bases. This CDR3 has 14 residues. Germline-derived CDR1 and CDR2 are SGHRS and YFSETQ. The V segment lost 4 bases and the J segment 4 bases; nucleotides outside the gene matches: 3. The CDR3 loop reads CASSASGGSDTQYF. The CDR3 DNA is TGCGCCAGCAGCGCTAGCGGGGGTTCAGATACGCAGTATTTT.

The chain employs TRBV7-2 and TRBJ2-1; D may be TRBD2 (5 bases). This CDR3 region has 13 residues. Per germline, CDR1 SGHTA and CDR2 FQGNSA. The V end lost 1 base, the J end lost 10 bases, and 11 bases lay between the germline ends. The chain's CDR3 is CASSLDGIEEQFF. The CDR3 DNA sequence: TGTGCCAGCAGCTTAGACGGGATTGAGGAGCAGTTCTTC.

This clone was picked up a small number of times. V usage is TRBV2 and J usage is TRBJ1-6, with D maybe TRBD1 (5 bases). The CDR3 runs 13 residues. Germline CDR1 SNHLY, CDR2 FYNNEI. V lost 6 bases and J lost 8, with 11 bases in between. As DNA, the CDR3 is TGTGCCAGCAGGGGGGACCAGTATTCACCCCTCCACTTT. Encoded protein: CASRGDQYSPLHF.

The sample holds a few counts of this clone. The V and J genes are TRBV5-1 and TRBJ1-3; D call uncertain. The CDR3 consists of 17 residues. CDR1 is SGHRS and CDR2 is YFSETQ in the germline V gene. Trimming shortened V by 0 bases and J by 6 bases, and 19 bases separated the two germline ends. The CDR3 reads CASSLVFGRGNENTIYF. CDR3 in DNA: TGCGCCAGCAGCTTGGTGTTCGGCCGAGGGAATGAAAACACCATATATTTT.

This chain links TRBV19 with TRBJ2-1; D unresolved. The germline V gene encodes CDR1 LNHDA and CDR2 SQIVND (reference sequence). Trimming took off 1 base at V and 5 bases at J, with 6 bases between the two ends. CDR3 length: 13 residues. CDR3 bases: TGTGCCAGTAGTATAGCGCGAGACAATGAGCAGTTCTTC. This encodes CASSIARDNEQFF.

This clone was counted a single time. V and J are TRBV6-4 and TRBJ2-7; weak D call: TRBD2 (5 bases). This CDR3 comprises 19 residues. Trimming took 6 bases from V and 0 from J, leaving 27 bases between them. The germline CDR1 and CDR2 sequences are MRHNA and SNTAGT. CDR3 nucleotide sequence: TGTGCCAGCAGACGCTCAGGAGCGGCAAGATTCTACTACTCCTACGAGCAGTACTTC. It encodes CASRRSGAARFYYSYEQYF.

The rearrangement joins TRBV7-9 to TRBJ2-1; possible D gene TRBD2, 6 bases. Germline V gene sequence: CDR1 SEHNR, CDR2 FQNEAQ (reference sequence). The CDR3 runs 13 residues. The V end was cut by 3 bases, the J end by 6 bases, with 9 bases between. The CDR3 coding sequence is TGTGCCAGCAGCTTCACGGAGGGCAATGAGCAGTTCTTC. The encoded protein is CASSFTEGNEQFF.

The rearrangement joins TRBV28 to TRBJ2-7; no clear D gene. Germline V lookup: CDR1 MDHEN, CDR2 SYDVKM. The CDR3 has 12 amino acids. V lost 6 bases to trimming and J lost 3 bases, with 9 bases between them. Written as DNA, the CDR3 is TGTGCCAGCAGAACAAAATTCTACGAGCAGTACTTC. This sequence encodes CASRTKFYEQYF.

This clone was recorded once. V and J are TRBV28 and TRBJ2-4; D may correspond to TRBD1 or TRBD2 (5 bases each). This CDR3 contains 15 residues. The germline gives CDR1 MDHEN, CDR2 SYDVKM. Trimming cost V 3 bases and J 0 bases, with 9 bases left between them. The CDR3 region is CASSFLRGAKNIQYF. The CDR3 DNA follows: TGTGCCAGCAGTTTTTTGAGGGGAGCCAAAAACATTCAGTACTTC.

The chain couples TRBV27 to TRBJ1-5, with D hard to call. The ends were cut back, 5 bases at V and 6 bases at J, with 8 bases in the middle. Germline CDR1 and CDR2: MNHEY and SMNVEV (reference sequence). This CDR3 region has 12 residues. CDR3 DNA sequence: TGTGCCAGCAGTGGGGTCGGTCAGCCCCAGCATTTT. It is translated as CASSGVGQPQHF.

The chain couples TRBV6-5 to TRBJ1-5; no clear D gene. Germline V gene sequence: CDR1 MNHEY, CDR2 SVGAGI. The CDR3 has 13 amino acids. The ends were cut back, 0 bases at V and 5 bases at J, with 5 bases in the middle. The CDR3 spells CASSYSIDQPQHF. The CDR3 DNA reads TGTGCCAGCAGTTACTCGATTGATCAGCCCCAGCATTTT.

J is TRBJ2-7 and V is TRBV6-1; 9 positions agree with TRBD2. CDR1 is MNHNS, CDR2 SASEGT, per germline. This CDR3 contains 14 residues. J gave up 6 bases and V 6 bases, and 9 bases lay outside the gene matches. The CDR3 protein is CASSFQREAGEQYF. The CDR3, as DNA: TGTGCCAGCAGCTTCCAGCGGGAGGCCGGCGAGCAGTACTTC.

The rearrangement joins TRBV7-2 to TRBJ2-7; D remains unclear. Deletions cut 3 bases from V and 5 bases from J, with 11 bases between. CDR3 size: 13 residues. Germline V gives CDR1 SGHTA, CDR2 FQGNSA. In nucleotides, the CDR3 is TGTGCCAGCAGCTTGCCCTCGGTCGACGAGCAGTACTTC. It yields the protein CASSLPSVDEQYF.

This chain connects TRBV10-1 to TRBJ1-1, with 7 nucleotides matching TRBD1. This CDR3 spans 15 amino acids. The junction had 8 bases not matched to a gene; V was cut back by 6 bases and J by 1 base. Germline V CDR1 and CDR2: WNHNN, SYGVQD (reference sequence). CDR3: CASRGTRQGNTEAFF. CDR3 bases: TGCGCCAGCAGAGGTACGAGACAGGGGAACACTGAAGCTTTCTTT.

This clone was found a few times. The V and J genes are TRBV5-1 and TRBJ1-4, with a possible D match to TRBD1 (6 bases). Germline CDR1 reads SGHRS; CDR2 reads YFSETQ. The V end lost 0 bases, the J end lost 9 bases, and 12 bases lay between the germline ends. The CDR3 totals 14 residues. The CDR3 here is CASSLVGAGKKLFF. CDR3 coding DNA: TGCGCCAGCAGCTTGGTGGGGGCGGGGAAAAAACTGTTTTTT.

The chain joins TRBV19 to TRBJ1-2; D gene unclear. The CDR3 spans 15 residues. Germline V gene lookup returns CDR1 LNHDA and CDR2 SQIVND (reference sequence). Trimming stripped 3 bases from V and 2 bases from J, with 13 bases between. CDR3: CASSMLRHVNYGYTF. As DNA, the CDR3 is TGTGCCAGTAGTATGCTTAGGCACGTAAACTATGGCTACACCTTC.

The chain is built from TRBV5-1 and TRBJ1-4, with D hard to call. Trimming took off 1 base at V and 0 bases at J, with 7 bases between the two ends. The germline CDR1 and CDR2 sequences are SGHRS and YFSETQ. The CDR3 totals 15 residues. CDR3 in amino acids: CASSLPGATNEKLFF. Here the CDR3 DNA reads TGCGCCAGCAGCTTGCCCGGCGCAACTAATGAAAAACTGTTTTTT.